The rows below give T cell receptor beta chains drawn from one sample of a study of cytomegalovirus exposure and HLA in healthy donors. Some clones are missing from TCRdb's copy, which holds only in-frame ones; the method was immunoSEQ multiplex PCR. The data show about 160,000 clones, more than 60% seen once. Sequences were obtained from PBMCs. All receptors derive from a middle-aged man in good health and CMV-seronegative. The CDR3 runs from the conserved cysteine through the conserved F or W. A D gene is named only where the DNA matches it firmly. For some rows the clone size is stated as once, few or many, or as a class when expanded; others skip it.

d_call,v_call,j_call,clone_size,cdr3_nt,cdr3_aa
NA,TRBV28,TRBJ2-3,NA,TGTGCCAGCAGTAAACGTGGGGGGGCTTCGGATACGCAGTATTTT,CASSKRGGASDTQYF
NA,TRBV9,TRBJ2-3,NA,TGTGCCAGCAGCGTAGGTAGTAGATCTAGCACAGATACGCAGTATTTT,CASSVGSRSSTDTQYF
NA,TRBV27,TRBJ1-2,NA,TGTGCCAGCCTTACCCGGGAGGGGCCCAACTATGGCTACACCTTC,CASLTREGPNYGYTF
TRBD1,TRBV7-8,TRBJ1-2,once,TGTGCCAGCAGCAGTACCGGGACAGGGGTATCTGGCTACACCTTC,CASSSTGTGVSGYTF
NA,TRBV2,TRBJ1-1,NA,TGTGCCAGCAGTGATTGGGAGGGATTGAACACTGAAGCTTTCTTT,CASSDWEGLNTEAFF
NA,TRBV7-9,TRBJ2-5,NA,TGTGCCAGCAGCCCAGGGGACGGCAAAGAGACCCAGTACTTC,CASSPGDGKETQYF
NA,TRBV5-1,TRBJ2-7,NA,TGCGCCAGCAGCTTTCAGGGGACACCCGCCTACGAGCAGTACTTC,CASSFQGTPAYEQYF
TRBD1,TRBV6-4,TRBJ1-1,NA,TGTGCCAGCAGTGACTCCCACCGGACAGGGACTGAAGCTTTCTTT,CASSDSHRTGTEAFF
NA,TRBV4-1,TRBJ1-5,NA,TGCGCCAGCAGCCCAACCTACAGACAGCCCCAGCATTTT,CASSPTYRQPQHF
TRBD2,TRBV6-5,TRBJ2-5,once,TGTGCCAGCAGTTACGGAGTAGCGGGACAAGAGACCCAGTACTTC,CASSYGVAGQETQYF
TRBD1,TRBV27,TRBJ2-2,NA,TGTGCCAGCAGTAGAACAGGGGCCGGGGAGCTGTTTTTT,CASSRTGAGELFF
NA,TRBV6-5,TRBJ1-2,NA,TGTGCCAGCAGTGCTACAGGGTGGAATGGCTACACCTTC,CASSATGWNGYTF
TRBD1,TRBV15,TRBJ1-2,NA,TGTGCCACCAGTCGTGCCGGGACAGCCACGGTCGGTGGCTACACCTTC,CATSRAGTATVGGYTF
NA,TRBV19,TRBJ2-2,NA,TGTGCCAGTAGTGACCTAGGGCTAGCGCTTTCGAACACCGGGGAGCTGTTTTTT,CASSDLGLALSNTGELFF
NA,TRBV6-6,TRBJ2-1,NA,TGTGCCAGCAGTTACGGGAGCGCGTCCTACAATGAGCAGTTCTTC,CASSYGSASYNEQFF
NA,TRBV6-5,TRBJ1-1,NA,TGTGACAGCAGTTACGGATCTGGGGCGATGAACACTGAAGCTTTCTTT,CDSSYGSGAMNTEAFF
TRBD1,TRBV2,TRBJ1-4,few,TGTGCCAGCACAGGGACAGGCGGAAATGAAAAACTGTTTTTT,CASTGTGGNEKLFF
TRBD1,TRBV5-1,TRBJ1-1,once,TGCGCCAGCAGCTTGTCAGGGGGCAACACTGAAGCTTTCTTT,CASSLSGGNTEAFF
NA,TRBV6-1,TRBJ2-3,NA,TGTGCCAGCGGATCCGGGAATACGCAGTATTTT,CASGSGNTQYF
NA,TRBV12-5,TRBJ2-3,few,TGTGCTAGTGGTCCCCTCTTGGGCGTTGATACGCAGTATTTT,CASGPLLGVDTQYF
TRBD1,TRBV7-9,TRBJ1-2,once,TGTGCCAGCAGCTCACGGGACAGGATCGCTGGCTACACCTTC,CASSSRDRIAGYTF
NA,TRBV27,TRBJ1-4,NA,TGTGCCAGCAGTGAGGGAGAAGGACTGTTTTTT,CASSEGEGLFF
TRBD1,TRBV7-9,TRBJ1-2,NA,TGTGCCAGCAGATTCGGACAGGGAAATGGCTACACCTTC,CASRFGQGNGYTF
NA,TRBV5-5,TRBJ1-4,NA,TGTGCCAGCAGCTCTCTACAGTCAACTAATGAAAAACTGTTTTTT,CASSSLQSTNEKLFF
NA,TRBV7-9,TRBJ1-6,once,TGTGCCAGCAGCTGGGAGGGTTCACCCCTCCACTTT,CASSWEGSPLHF
NA,TRBV30,TRBJ2-1,NA,TGTGCCTGGGATACCTTCTCTAGGAATGAGCCCTTCTTC,CAWDTFSRNEPFF
NA,TRBV6-5,TRBJ1-2,once,TGTGCCAGCGGGCAGGGCTCTACCGGCTACACCTTC,CASGQGSTGYTF
TRBD1,TRBV10-1,TRBJ1-1,few,TGCGCCAGCAGCCGACAGGGGTCAACTCGGAACACTGAAGCTTTCTTT,CASSRQGSTRNTEAFF
NA,TRBV10-3,TRBJ1-6,NA,TGTGCCTCCAAGAACAGCGCTGGGGGCGTAGTAAGGCCCCTCCACTTT,CASKNSAGGVVRPLHF
NA,TRBV9,TRBJ2-1,once,TGTGCCAGCAGCGTAGGTGGTACGACTTACAATGAGCAGTTCTTC,CASSVGGTTYNEQFF
NA,TRBV9,TRBJ1-6,NA,TGTGCCAGCAGCGACGAGGGCTCAGGCTCCTATAATTCACCCCTCCACTTT,CASSDEGSGSYNSPLHF
NA,TRBV9,TRBJ2-1,NA,TGTGCCAGCAGCGGCGGGAGCTCCCCCAGGGGTGAGCAGTTCTTC,CASSGGSSPRGEQFF
NA,TRBV5-6,TRBJ1-5,few,TGTGCCAGCAGCTTGGGGAGCCAGCCCCAGCATTTT,CASSLGSQPQHF
NA,TRBV13,TRBJ1-2,NA,TGTGCCAGCAGCCCCCAGGGCGACTATGGCTACACCTTC,CASSPQGDYGYTF
TRBD1,TRBV9,TRBJ1-6,NA,TGTGCCAGCAGCGTAGGGGGGACAGGGCTTTCACCCCTCCACTTT,CASSVGGTGLSPLHF
NA,TRBV5-4,TRBJ1-1,NA,TGTGCCAGCAGCTTCAGTGGGGGGGTCACTGAAGCTTTCTTT,CASSFSGGVTEAFF
NA,TRBV19,TRBJ1-2,few,TGTGCCAGTAGTATGGGAGGGGCCGGCTACACCTTC,CASSMGGAGYTF
TRBD1,TRBV2,TRBJ1-2,once,TGTGCCAGCAGTTGGGACAGGGGAGGAGGCTACACCTTC,CASSWDRGGGYTF
NA,TRBV23-1,TRBJ1-5,once,TGCGCCAGCAGTCAAGGTGGGGGGGAGGGTATAAGCAATCAGCCCCAGCATTTT,CASSQGGGEGISNQPQHF
NA,TRBV10-3,TRBJ2-7,NA,TGTGCCAGCCAGGGTCCCTCTTCCTACGAGCAGTACTTC,CASQGPSSYEQYF
TRBD1,TRBV9,TRBJ2-3,NA,TGTGCCAGCAGCGCCCGGGACAGGGATGCAGATACGCAGTATTTT,CASSARDRDADTQYF
TRBD1,TRBV6-6,TRBJ1-5,NA,TGTGCCAGCAGTCCTCGACAGGGGGGTACGCCCCAGCATTTT,CASSPRQGGTPQHF
TRBD1,TRBV4-2,TRBJ2-2,few,TGTGCCAGCAGCCAACTCGACAGGGCCACCGGGGAGCTGTTTTTT,CASSQLDRATGELFF
NA,TRBV5-4,TRBJ2-4,once,TGTGCCAGCAGCGACACTAGTTCCGACATTCAGTACTTC,CASSDTSSDIQYF
NA,TRBV5-1,TRBJ2-5,NA,TGCGCCGGCACCTTTCAGGGGAAGGGAGAGACCCAGTACTTC,CAGTFQGKGETQYF
NA,TRBV7-2,TRBJ2-5,NA,TGTGCCAGCAGCTCCGGGGGGCCAGAGACCCAGTACTTC,CASSSGGPETQYF
TRBD2,TRBV6-1,TRBJ2-5,NA,TGTGCCAGCAGTGACTCCGGGGGGCAAGAGACCCAGTACTTC,CASSDSGGQETQYF
NA,TRBV5-8,TRBJ2-6,NA,TGTGCCAGCAGTTTCAGGGCCCGGAGCTCTGGGGCCAACGTCCTGACTTTC,CASSFRARSSGANVLTF
NA,TRBV18,TRBJ1-1,NA,TGTGCCAGCTCACCACCATCAGCAGGGTTGGTTGAAGCTTTCTTT,CASSPPSAGLVEAFF
TRBD2,TRBV9,TRBJ2-2,NA,TGTGCCAGCAGTCCCAGCGGGGGGGAGATCGGGGAGCTGTTTTTT,CASSPSGGEIGELFF
TRBD1,TRBV5-5,TRBJ1-2,NA,TGTGCCAGCAGCTTTTTAGGGGGCGAGGGCCACACCTTC,CASSFLGGEGHTF
NA,TRBV6-6,TRBJ2-1,NA,TGTGCCAGCAGTCCTCCTAGGGGCCAATGGGGAAATGAGCAGTTCTTC,CASSPPRGQWGNEQFF